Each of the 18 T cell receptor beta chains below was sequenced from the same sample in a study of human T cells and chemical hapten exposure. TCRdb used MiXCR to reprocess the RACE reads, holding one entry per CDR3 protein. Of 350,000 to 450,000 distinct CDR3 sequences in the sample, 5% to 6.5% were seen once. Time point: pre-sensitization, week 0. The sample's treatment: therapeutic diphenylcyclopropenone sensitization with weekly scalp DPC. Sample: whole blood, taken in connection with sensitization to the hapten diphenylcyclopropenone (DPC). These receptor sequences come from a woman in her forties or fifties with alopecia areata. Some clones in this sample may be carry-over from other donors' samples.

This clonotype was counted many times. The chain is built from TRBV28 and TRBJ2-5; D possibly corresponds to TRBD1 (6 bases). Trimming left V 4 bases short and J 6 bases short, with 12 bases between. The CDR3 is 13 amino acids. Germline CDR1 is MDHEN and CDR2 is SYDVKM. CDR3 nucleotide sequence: TGTGCCAGCAGTTCCCTGGACAGACAGACCCAGTACTTC. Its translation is CASSSLDRQTQYF.

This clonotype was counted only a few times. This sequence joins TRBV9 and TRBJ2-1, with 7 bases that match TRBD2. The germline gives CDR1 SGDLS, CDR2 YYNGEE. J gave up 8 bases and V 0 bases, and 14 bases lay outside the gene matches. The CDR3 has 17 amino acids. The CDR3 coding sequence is TGTGCCAGCAGCGTAGGATTCTCGGCGGGAGCTGAGGATGAGCAGTTCTTC. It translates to CASSVGFSAGAEDEQFF.

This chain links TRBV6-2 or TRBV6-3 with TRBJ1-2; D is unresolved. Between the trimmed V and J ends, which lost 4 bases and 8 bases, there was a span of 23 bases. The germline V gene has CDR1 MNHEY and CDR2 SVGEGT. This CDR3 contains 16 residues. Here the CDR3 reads CASSLSLGRSFPGYTF. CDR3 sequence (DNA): TGTGCCAGCAGTTTATCACTTGGACGTTCGTTTCCGGGCTACACCTTC.

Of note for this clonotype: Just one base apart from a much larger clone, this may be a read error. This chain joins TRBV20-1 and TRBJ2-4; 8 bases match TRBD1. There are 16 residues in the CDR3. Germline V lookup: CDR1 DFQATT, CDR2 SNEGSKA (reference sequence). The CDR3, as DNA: TGCAGTGCCGTTACGGGACAGGCAAGCACTAAAAACATTCAGTGCTTC. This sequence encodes CSAVTGQASTKNIQCF.

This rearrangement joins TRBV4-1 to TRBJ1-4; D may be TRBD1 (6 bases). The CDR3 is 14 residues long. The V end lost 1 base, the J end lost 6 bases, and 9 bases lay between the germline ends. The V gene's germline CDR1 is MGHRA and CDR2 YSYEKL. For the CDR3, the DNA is TGCGCCAGCAGCCAAGTGGGGGGCGATGAAAAACTGTTTTTT. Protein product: CASSQVGGDEKLFF.

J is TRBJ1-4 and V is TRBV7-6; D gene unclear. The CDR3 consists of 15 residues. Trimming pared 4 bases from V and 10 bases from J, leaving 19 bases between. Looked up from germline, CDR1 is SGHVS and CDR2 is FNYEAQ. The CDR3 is CASSSGSFIEGKLFF. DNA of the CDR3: TGTGCCAGCAGCTCGGGCAGTTTTATCGAGGGAAAACTGTTTTTT.

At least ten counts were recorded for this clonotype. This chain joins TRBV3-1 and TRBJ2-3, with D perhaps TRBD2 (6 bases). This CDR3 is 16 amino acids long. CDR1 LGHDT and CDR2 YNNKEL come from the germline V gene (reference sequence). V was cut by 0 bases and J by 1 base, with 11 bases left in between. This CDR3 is CASSQETGSGTDTQYF. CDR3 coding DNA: TGTGCCAGCAGCCAAGAGACCGGGAGCGGCACAGATACGCAGTATTTT.

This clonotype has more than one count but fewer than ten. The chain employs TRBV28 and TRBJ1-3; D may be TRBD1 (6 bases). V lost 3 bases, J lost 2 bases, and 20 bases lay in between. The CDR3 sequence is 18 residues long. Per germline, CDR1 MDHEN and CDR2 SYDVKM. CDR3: CASSFTRGVRGTGNTIYF. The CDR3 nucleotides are TGTGCCAGCAGTTTTACCCGAGGGGTGAGGGGGACTGGAAACACCATATATTTT.

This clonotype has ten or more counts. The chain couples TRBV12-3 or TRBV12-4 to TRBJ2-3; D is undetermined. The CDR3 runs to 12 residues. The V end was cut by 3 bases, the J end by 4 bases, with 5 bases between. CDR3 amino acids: CASSFGADTQYF. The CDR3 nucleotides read TGTGCCAGCAGTTTCGGAGCAGATACGCAGTATTTT.

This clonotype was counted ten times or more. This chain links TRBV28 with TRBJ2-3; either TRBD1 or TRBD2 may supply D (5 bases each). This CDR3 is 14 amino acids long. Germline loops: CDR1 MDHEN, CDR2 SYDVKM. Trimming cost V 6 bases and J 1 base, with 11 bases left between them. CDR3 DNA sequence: TGTGCCAGCAGGATCGGGGCGGGCACAGATACGCAGTATTTT. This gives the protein CASRIGAGTDTQYF.

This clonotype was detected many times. CDR3 sequence: CASSYRQGYEQYF. The CDR3 region has the DNA TGTGCCAGCAGTTACCGACAGGGGTACGAGCAGTACTTC. The J gene is TRBJ2-7, the V gene TRBV6-5; 8 nucleotides match TRBD1. This CDR3 spans 13 amino acids. Trimming took 2 bases from V and 4 from J; bases not matched to a gene: 1. CDR1 is MNHEY and CDR2 is SVGAGI in the germline V gene.

This chain's CDR3 is CASTQRGRGAFF. In DNA, the CDR3 is TGTGCCAGCACCCAAAGGGGCCGAGGTGCTTTCTTT. V and J are TRBV7-2 and TRBJ1-1; D may be TRBD1 (5 bases). Germline lookup yields CDR1 SGHTA and CDR2 FQGNSA. The ends were cut back, 7 bases at V and 11 bases at J, with 17 bases in the middle. The CDR3 spans 12 residues.

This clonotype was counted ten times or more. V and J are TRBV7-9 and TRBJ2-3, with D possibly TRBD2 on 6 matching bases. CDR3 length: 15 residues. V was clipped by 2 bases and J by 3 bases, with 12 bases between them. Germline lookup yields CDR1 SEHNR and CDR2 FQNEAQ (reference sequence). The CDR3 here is CASSLRRGGTDTQYF. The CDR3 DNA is TGTGCCAGCAGCTTACGACGAGGAGGGACAGATACGCAGTATTTT. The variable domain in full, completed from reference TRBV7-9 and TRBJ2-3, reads DTGVSQNPRHKITKRGQNVTFRCDPISEHNRLYWYRQTLGQGPEFLTYFQNEAQLEKSRLLSDRFSAERPKGSFSTLEIQRTEQGDSAMYLCASSLRRGGTDTQYFGPGTRLTVL.

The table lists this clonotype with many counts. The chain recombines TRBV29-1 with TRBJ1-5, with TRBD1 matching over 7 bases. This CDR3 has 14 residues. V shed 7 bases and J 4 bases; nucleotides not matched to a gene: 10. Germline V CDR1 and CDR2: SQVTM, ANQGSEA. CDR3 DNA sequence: TGCAGCGCCGCAGGGGGGACAGAGAATCAGCCCCAGCATTTT. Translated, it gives CSAAGGTENQPQHF.

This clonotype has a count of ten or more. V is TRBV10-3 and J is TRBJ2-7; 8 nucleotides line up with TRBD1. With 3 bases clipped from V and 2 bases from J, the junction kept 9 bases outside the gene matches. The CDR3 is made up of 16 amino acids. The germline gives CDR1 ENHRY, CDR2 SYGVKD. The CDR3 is CAISDLTGASPYEQYF. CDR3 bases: TGTGCCATCAGTGACCTGACAGGGGCCAGTCCCTACGAGCAGTACTTC.

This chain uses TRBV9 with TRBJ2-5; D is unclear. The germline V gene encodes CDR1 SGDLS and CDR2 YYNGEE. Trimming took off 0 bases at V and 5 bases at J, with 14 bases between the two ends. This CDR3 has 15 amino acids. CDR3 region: CASSVVESPSETQYF. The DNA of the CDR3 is TGTGCCAGCAGCGTAGTCGAGAGCCCGTCGGAGACCCAGTACTTC.

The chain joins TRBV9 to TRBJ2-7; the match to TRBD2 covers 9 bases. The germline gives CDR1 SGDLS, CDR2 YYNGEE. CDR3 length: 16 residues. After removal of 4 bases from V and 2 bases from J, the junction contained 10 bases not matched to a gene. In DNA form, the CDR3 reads TGTGCCAGCAGCCCCGCCGGGCGGGAGGGGGCCTACGAGCAGTACTTC. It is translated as CASSPAGREGAYEQYF.

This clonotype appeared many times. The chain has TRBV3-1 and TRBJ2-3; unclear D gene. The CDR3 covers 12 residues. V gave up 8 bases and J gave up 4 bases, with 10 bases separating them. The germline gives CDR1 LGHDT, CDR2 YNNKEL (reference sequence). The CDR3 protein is CASSPRADTQYF. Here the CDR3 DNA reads TGTGCCAGCTCCCCACGGGCAGATACGCAGTATTTT.